Listed below are T cell receptor beta chains from one sample, sequenced in a study of blood T cells in healthy people across ages. TCRdb used MiXCR to reprocess the 5' RACE reads, holding one entry per CDR3 protein. The table shows more than 650,000 distinct CDR3 sequences, with 53% occurring only once. The sample was blood. Every receptor here comes from a man aged 80 or over in good health. Each CDR3 is given with its conserved first and last residue. The D gene is left open where the match is weak. Where a row states a size, it is once, few, many or the class of an expanded clone; other rows omit it.

v_gene	d_gene	abundance	j_gene	CDR3aa	CDR3nt
TRBV7-9	NA	NA	TRBJ1-2	CASSLGVMAAGYTF	TGTGCCAGCAGCTTAGGGGTGATGGCAGCCGGCTACACCTTC
TRBV29-1	NA	NA	TRBJ1-5	CSVQIGGSNQPQHF	TGCAGCGTACAGATCGGGGGTAGCAATCAGCCCCAGCATTTT
TRBV30	NA	NA	TRBJ1-5	CAWSAGGDSNQPQHF	TGTGCCTGGAGTGCGGGGGGGGATAGCAATCAGCCCCAGCATTTT
TRBV20-1	NA	NA	TRBJ1-2	CSAGPVLYGYTF	TGCAGCGCGGGGCCAGTGTTATATGGCTACACCTTC
TRBV10-3	NA	few	TRBJ1-1	CAISVGAQVTEAFF	TGTGCCATCAGTGTGGGGGCGCAGGTCACTGAAGCTTTCTTT
TRBV29-1	TRBD1	NA	TRBJ2-3	CSVEGPLGDRGFPPWVQYF	TGCAGCGTTGAAGGCCCCCTTGGGGACAGGGGCTTCCCCCCTTGGGTGCAGTATTTT
TRBV5-1	TRBD2	NA	TRBJ2-7	CASSWGGIRRSSYEQYF	TGCGCCAGCAGCTGGGGGGGAATCCGGAGGAGCTCCTACGAGCAGTACTTC
TRBV6-5	NA	NA	TRBJ2-7	CASSKGLQGGEQYF	TGTGCCAGCAGTAAGGGACTGCAGGGCGGCGAGCAGTACTTC
TRBV29-1	NA	NA	TRBJ2-1	CSVVNIEQFF	TGCAGCGTTGTGAACATTGAGCAGTTCTTC
TRBV20-1	TRBD2	many	TRBJ2-3	CSARDGRVTDTQYF	TGCAGTGCTAGGGACGGGAGGGTCACAGATACGCAGTATTTT
TRBV24-1	TRBD2	NA	TRBJ2-5	CATSDRLAGLQETQYF	TGTGCCACCAGTGATCGACTAGCGGGGTTACAAGAGACCCAGTACTTC
TRBV20-1	NA	NA	TRBJ2-1	CSARDLRRPRETQFF	TGCAGTGCTAGAGATCTAAGACGACCGAGGGAGACCCAGTTCTTC
TRBV15	TRBD1	few	TRBJ1-1	CATSRPRQGNTEAFF	TGTGCCACCAGCAGACCGAGACAGGGGAACACTGAAGCTTTTTTT
TRBV5-1	TRBD2	NA	TRBJ2-1	CASRSQERGYNEQFF	TGCGCCAGCAGGTCCCAGGAGCGGGGGTACAATGAGCAGTTCTTC
TRBV12-5	TRBD1	NA	TRBJ2-3	CASGLVTGTGHRYAYF	TGTGCTAGTGGTTTGGTAACCGGGACAGGGCACAGATACGCGTATTTT
TRBV9	NA	few	TRBJ1-6	CASSGPGDANSPLHF	TGTGCCAGCAGCGGACCAGGGGATGCTAATTCACCCCTCCACTTT
TRBV29-1	NA	NA	TRBJ2-2	CSAAGLMNTGELFF	TGCAGCGCTGCGGGACTGATGAACACCGGGGAGCTGTTTTTT
TRBV4-2	TRBD2	NA	TRBJ2-1	CASSQRLAGGTYNEQFF	TGTGCCAGCAGCCAAAGGTTGGCGGGAGGTACCTACAATGAGCAGTTCTTC
TRBV20-1	NA	NA	TRBJ2-7	CSASVSISYEQYF	TGCAGTGCTAGTGTCAGTATTTCCTACGAGCAGTACTTC
TRBV6-5	NA	NA	TRBJ2-7	CASSDYGSLYEQYF	TGTGCCAGCAGTGACTACGGGAGTCTCTACGAGCAGTACTTC
TRBV2	NA	NA	TRBJ1-5	CASSRDNRPQHF	TGTGCCAGCAGTAGGGACAACCGGCCCCAGCATTTT
TRBV28	NA	once	TRBJ1-5	CASSGPRPQHF	TGTGCCAGCAGTGGCCCGCGACCCCAGCATTTT
TRBV29-1	NA	NA	TRBJ1-1	CSQDTNTEAFF	TGCAGCCAGGACACGAACACTGAAGCTTTCTTT
TRBV6-2/TRBV6-3	NA	NA	TRBJ2-3	CASRDSVGTDTQYF	TGTGCCAGCAGGGACTCCGTCGGCACAGATACGCAGTATTTT
TRBV12-3/TRBV12-4	NA	NA	TRBJ2-7	CASSLGQWYEQYF	TGTGCCAGCAGTTTGGGCCAGTGGTACGAGCAGTACTTC
TRBV4-1	NA	NA	TRBJ2-3	CASSQVGTKKTDRYAYF	TGCGCCAGCAGCCAAGTTGGGACCAAAAAAACCGACAGATACGCGTATTTT
TRBV27	NA	NA	TRBJ2-7	CASSRVPGYEQYF	TGTGCCAGCAGCCGCGTCCCGGGCTACGAGCAGTACTTC
TRBV6-2/TRBV6-3	TRBD1	few	TRBJ2-2	CASSRTTGGVKTGELFF	TGTGCCAGCAGTAGGACGACAGGGGGCGTCAAGACCGGGGAGCTGTTTTTT
TRBV21-1	NA	few	TRBJ2-7	CASSKEVRAKTEQYF	TGTGCCAGCAGCAAAGAAGTCAGGGCTAAGACGGAGCAGTACTTC
TRBV6-5	NA	NA	TRBJ1-6	CASSPDPGSLLHF	TGTGCCAGCAGCCCCGACCCCGGGAGCCTACTCCACTTT
TRBV11-2	TRBD1	NA	TRBJ2-7	CASSSTGGWNEQYF	TGTGCCAGCAGCTCGACAGGGGGCTGGAACGAGCAGTACTTC
TRBV20-1	NA	NA	TRBJ2-5	CSARIGGTIQETQYF	TGCAGTGCTAGAATTGGGGGGACGATCCAAGAGACCCAGTACTTC
TRBV28	TRBD1	NA	TRBJ2-7	CASETGESYEQYF	TGTGCCAGCGAAACAGGGGAATCCTACGAGCAGTACTTC
TRBV13	TRBD1	NA	TRBJ1-2	CASSSGQGLRGYTF	TGTGCCAGCAGCTCGGGACAGGGGCTTAGGGGCTACACCTTC
TRBV11-2	TRBD2	NA	TRBJ2-5	CASSLSREGLGDQETQYF	TGTGCCAGCAGCTTATCGCGGGAGGGCCTAGGGGACCAAGAGACCCAGTACTTC
TRBV7-9	NA	few	TRBJ2-1	CASSLSESSYNEQFF	TGTGCCAGCAGCTTAAGCGAAAGCTCCTACAATGAGCAGTTCTTC
TRBV20-1	NA	NA	TRBJ2-3	CSASAPGSSTDTQYF	TGCAGTGCTTCAGCCCCGGGCAGTAGCACAGATACGCAGTATTTT
TRBV28	NA	NA	TRBJ2-7	CASSSRVGTYEQYF	TGTGCCAGCAGTTCCCGAGTCGGGACCTACGAGCAGTACTTC
TRBV20-1	TRBD2	NA	TRBJ2-1	CSARGSSGSVYNEQFF	TGCAGTGCTAGAGGGTCAAGCGGGAGCGTCTACAATGAGCAGTTCTTC
TRBV15	NA	NA	TRBJ2-5	CATSRDKRELETQYF	TGTGCCACCAGCAGAGATAAGAGGGAACTGGAGACCCAGTACTTC
TRBV20-1	TRBD1	once	TRBJ2-4	CSARIQGALREQYF	TGCAGTGCTAGAATCCAGGGGGCTTTGAGGGAGCAGTACTTC
TRBV12-3/TRBV12-4	NA	NA	TRBJ2-3	CASSQSARTDTQYF	TGTGCCAGCAGTCAGAGCGCTAGAACAGATACGCAGTATTTT
TRBV10-3	NA	few	TRBJ2-1	CAIRMGLRNNEQFF	TGTGCCATCCGAATGGGGTTGCGAAACAATGAGCAGTTCTTC
TRBV28	TRBD1	NA	TRBJ2-5	CASSSGTVLQETQYF	TGTGCCAGCAGTTCCGGGACAGTGCTTCAAGAGACCCAGTACTTC
TRBV4-1	NA	NA	TRBJ2-7	CAGSPLGWDGPYEQYF	TGCGCCGGCAGCCCCTTGGGCTGGGACGGCCCCTACGAGCAGTACTTC
TRBV29-1	NA	NA	TRBJ1-1	CSVQQGGSTEAFF	TGCAGCGTCCAACAGGGTGGGAGCACTGAAGCTTTCTTT
TRBV6-6	NA	NA	TRBJ2-7	CASSYETAGSYEQYF	TGTGCCAGCAGTTACGAGACTGCCGGCTCCTACGAGCAGTACTTC
TRBV6-2/TRBV6-3	NA	NA	TRBJ2-3	CASSYIRIDTQYF	TGTGCCAGCAGTTACATCAGGATAGATACGCAGTATTTT
TRBV24-1	TRBD2	NA	TRBJ2-1	CATSSLASGGDIYNEQFF	TGTGCCACCAGTTCTCTCGCTAGCGGGGGCGATATCTACAATGAGCAGTTCTTC